This section outlines one TCR beta chain sequence together with its context. This CDR3 contains 15 residues. Per the germline V gene, CDR1 is WNHNN and CDR2 is SYGVQD (reference sequence). Losses at the gene ends were 5 bases for V and 0 bases for J; bases not matched to a gene: 3. The source of the sample is a study of blood T cells in healthy people across ages. Primed by a sample-barcoded 5' primer and a J-beta primer mix, a second PCR proceeded for about 6 to 12 cycles. A single record per CDR3 protein comes from TCRdb applying MiXCR to the 5' RACE reads. The sample shows under 1 million distinct CDR3 sequences, 44% of them seen only once.

This sequence originates from a man between 60 and 75 years old in good health. This chain uses TRBV10-1 with TRBJ2-2; the match to TRBD1 covers 7 bases. The sample was blood. CDR3 sequence (DNA): TGCGCCAGCAGTAGGGACAGCGCGAACACCGGGGAGCTGTTTTTT. Translating it yields CASSRDSANTGELFF.